This T cell receptor (beta chain) was obtained from a study of T cells in Graves' hyperthyroidism and ophthalmopathy. This CDR3 has 15 amino acids. In germline, CDR1 is SGHTA, CDR2 FQGNSA. With 7 bases clipped from V and 5 bases from J, the junction kept 12 bases outside the gene matches. From RNA transcripts, TCR beta CDR3 regions were amplified. First-round RT-PCR with HTBI primers amplified the TCR CDR3 region. In TCRdb, the multiplex PCR reads were re-called with MiXCR into one record per CDR3 protein. The repertoire includes under 400,000 distinct CDR3 sequences, 13% of them detected once, and roughly 8.3% sits in the top ten.

The V call is TRBV7-2, the J call TRBJ2-5; 8 bases agree with TRBD1. The TCR sequence derives from a woman aged 18-29 years with Graves' hyperthyroidism. Input material: blood. This chain's CDR3 is CASTQGAGLWETQYF. The CDR3 bases are TGTGCCAGCACCCAGGGGGCGGGCTTGTGGGAGACCCAGTACTTC. The entire variable domain, with the rest obtained from reference TRBV7-2 and TRBJ2-5, is as follows: GAGVSQSPSNKVTEKGKDVELRCDPISGHTALYWYRQSLGQGLEFLIYFQGNSAPDKSGLPSDRFSAERTGGSVSTLTIQRTQQEDSAVYLCASTQGAGLWETQYFGPGTRLLVL.